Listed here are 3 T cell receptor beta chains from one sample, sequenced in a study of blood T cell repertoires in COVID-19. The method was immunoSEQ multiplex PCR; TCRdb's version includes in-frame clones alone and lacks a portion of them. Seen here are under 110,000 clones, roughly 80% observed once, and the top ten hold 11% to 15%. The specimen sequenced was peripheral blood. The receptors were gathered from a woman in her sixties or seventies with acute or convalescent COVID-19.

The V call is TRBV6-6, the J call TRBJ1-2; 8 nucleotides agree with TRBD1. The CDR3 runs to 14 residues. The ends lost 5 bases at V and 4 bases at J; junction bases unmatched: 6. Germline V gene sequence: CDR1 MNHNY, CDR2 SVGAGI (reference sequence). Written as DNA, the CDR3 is TGTGCCAGCAGTCCTCAGGGGGCCGGCTATGGCTACACCTTC. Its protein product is CASSPQGAGYGYTF.

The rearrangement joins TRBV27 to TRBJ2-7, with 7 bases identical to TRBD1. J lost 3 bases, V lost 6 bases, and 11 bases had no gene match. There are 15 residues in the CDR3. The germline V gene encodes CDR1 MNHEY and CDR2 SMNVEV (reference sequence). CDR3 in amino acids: CASSQDRTRDYEQYF. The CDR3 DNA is TGTGCCAGCAGCCAGGACAGGACAAGAGACTACGAGCAGTACTTC.

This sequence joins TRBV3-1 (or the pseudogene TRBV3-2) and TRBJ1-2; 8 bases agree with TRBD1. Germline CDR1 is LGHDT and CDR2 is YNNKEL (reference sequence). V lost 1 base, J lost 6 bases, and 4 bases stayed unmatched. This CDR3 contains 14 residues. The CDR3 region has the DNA TGTGCCAGCAGCCAAGGACAGGGGAGAAATGGCTACACCTTC. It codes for CASSQGQGRNGYTF.